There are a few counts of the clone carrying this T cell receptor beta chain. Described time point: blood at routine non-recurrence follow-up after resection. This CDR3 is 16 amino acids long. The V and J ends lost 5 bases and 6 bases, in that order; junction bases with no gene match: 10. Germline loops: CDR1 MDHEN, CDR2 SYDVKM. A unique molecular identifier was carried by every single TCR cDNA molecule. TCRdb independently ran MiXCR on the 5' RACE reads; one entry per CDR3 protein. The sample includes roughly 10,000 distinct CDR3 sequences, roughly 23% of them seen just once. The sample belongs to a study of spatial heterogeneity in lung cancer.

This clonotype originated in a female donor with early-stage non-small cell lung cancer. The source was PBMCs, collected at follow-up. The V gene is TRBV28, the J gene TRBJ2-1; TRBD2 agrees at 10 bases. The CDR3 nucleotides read TGTGCCAGCAGTAGCCCAGCGGGAGGGCCTCGCAATGAGCAGTTCTTC. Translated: CASSSPAGGPRNEQFF.